This TCR beta chain originates from a study of shared clonotypes between healthy human individuals. Study details: Each donor's CD8 memory used one plate, CD8 naive two, each CD4 subset three.

The V and J ends lost 2 bases and 4 bases respectively, with 15 bases between them. There are 15 residues in the CDR3. Germline-derived CDR1 and CDR2 are KGHSH and LQKENI. Only in-frame clones appear in the TCRdb table, and some are missing; sequencing was by immunoSEQ multiplex PCR. Among more than 2,000,000 clones listed, over 85% were seen once. The receptor was derived from a man aged 18 to 30 in good health. The rearrangement links TRBV18 to TRBJ2-7; D ambiguous. Sample: naive CD4+ T cells sorted from blood. The subset was: CD45RA+ positively selected. The CDR3 sequence: CASSPNLGFSYEQYF. CDR3 bases: TGTGCCAGCTCACCAAACCTAGGATTTTCGTACGAGCAGTACTTC.